This T cell receptor beta chain was sequenced in a study of cytomegalovirus exposure and HLA in healthy donors. The study, taken as a whole, reports: A later analysis linked a missense variant in DCLRE1C to the trimming of TCR beta V and J genes. It has been reported that TCR beta sequences accurately predicted the HLA-A and HLA-B alleles of most subjects. With high specificity and sensitivity, the classifier reportedly diagnosed cytomegalovirus status. Of the V segments, some could not be distinguished, including TRBV6-2 and TRBV6-3, and were excluded.

CDR1 and CDR2 from the germline V gene are GTSNPN and SVGIG (reference sequence). With 1 base clipped from V and 0 bases from J, the junction kept 6 bases outside the gene matches. The CDR3 contains 15 residues. The primer mix had 60 Vbeta and 13 Jbeta primers. Repertoires were generated with immunoSEQ multiplex PCR, while TCRdb's copy carries only in-frame clones and drops some. The data show 140,000 to 150,000 clones, approximately 78% seen once. Points on this clone: The antigen is not known.

The chain links TRBV30 to TRBJ2-7; 7 bases line up with TRBD1. The sequence derives from a woman under 30 in good health and CMV-seropositive. Sequencing was carried out using PBMCs. The CDR3 protein is CAWSGHRGYSYEQYF. The CDR3, as DNA: TGTGCCTGGAGTGGGCACAGGGGCTACTCCTACGAGCAGTACTTC. The whole variable domain, remainder taken from reference TRBV30 and TRBJ2-7, is SQTIHQWPATLVQPVGSPLSLECTVEGTSNPNLYWYRQAAGRGLQLLFYSVGIGQISSEVPQNLSASRPQDRQFILSSKKLLLSDSGFYLCAWSGHRGYSYEQYFGPGTRLTVT.